Presented here are 5 T cell receptor beta chains from one specimen sequenced in a study of CD4 T cells in relation to SARS-CoV-2 and coronaviruses. Sequencing used immunoSEQ multiplex PCR; TCRdb keeps in-frame clones, though not all of them. This sample carries nearly 70,000 clones, 85% to 95% of them seen once, and the ten largest clones take approximately 0.21%. The unexposed donors gave CD4+ T cells in about 2010-2019, prior to COVID-19. Sequencing was done on a sample of naive CD4+ T cells from PBMCs. Subset: naive CD4+ T cells isolated by negative enrichment. The receptors derive from a human donor in good health.

V is TRBV11-2 and J is TRBJ1-1, with D unresolved. The CDR3 is 13 residues long. V dropped 5 bases and J dropped 1 base, with 8 bases sitting between them. Germline V gene lookup returns CDR1 SGHAT and CDR2 FQNNGV. The CDR3 loop reads CASSLRQNTEAFF. The DNA for the CDR3 is TGTGCCAGCAGCCTAAGACAGAACACTGAAGCTTTCTTT.

The chain combines TRBV30 with TRBJ2-1; the match to TRBD2 covers 7 bases. V gave up 3 bases and J gave up 9 bases; unmatched junction bases: 14. The CDR3 extends over 15 amino acids. CDR1 is GTSNPN, CDR2 SVGIG, per germline (reference sequence). The CDR3 protein is CAWSPAGTGGGEQFF. The CDR3 nucleotides are TGTGCCTGGAGCCCGGCCGGGACCGGCGGGGGTGAGCAGTTCTTC.

This chain joins TRBV18 and TRBJ1-5, with a weak D call TRBD1 (6 bases). Trimming took off 5 bases at V and 7 bases at J, with 12 bases between the two ends. Germline values: CDR1 KGHSH, CDR2 LQKENI. This CDR3 has 13 amino acids. CDR3 DNA sequence: TGTGCCAGCTCAGTGGCAGGGGACCAGCCCCAGCATTTT. This sequence encodes CASSVAGDQPQHF.

This clone has only one observation. The V and J genes are TRBV18 and TRBJ1-1, with a tentative D call TRBD1 (5 bases). The germline CDR1 and CDR2 sequences are KGHSH and LQKENI. The CDR3 spans 16 residues. Trimming left V 6 bases short and J 2 bases short, with 19 bases between. For the CDR3, the DNA is TGTGCCAGCTCCATGACGGAGGGGCCAGTAAACACTGAAGCTTTCTTT. It yields the protein CASSMTEGPVNTEAFF.

CDR3 loop: CASSLTGRNTEAFF. The CDR3 nucleotides read TGCGCCAGCAGTCTGACAGGCCGAAACACTGAAGCTTTCTTT. The chain recombines TRBV4-3 with TRBJ1-1, with D maybe TRBD1 (6 bases). CDR3 length equals 14 residues. Trimming removed 6 bases at V and 2 bases at J, with 13 bases between. Per germline, CDR1 LGHNA and CDR2 YSLEER.